This record concerns one T cell receptor (beta chain) sequence. Its specificity is unknown. The data stem from a study of identifying expanded T cells in peripheral blood. Whole-study findings and limits: Over around two and four weeks, about 17 and 20 clones changed, versus around 1.1 between replicates. Clone count variance between approximately two-week samples rose with total template count.

During the collection period, no donor immune events like infections were recorded. Trimming shortened V by 4 bases and J by 8 bases, and 14 bases separated the two germline ends. CDR1 MNHNS and CDR2 SASEGT come from the germline V gene. CDR3 size: 14 residues. Generated by immunoSEQ multiplex PCR, the TCRdb table keeps only in-frame clones and is missing some. The sample carries about 86,000 clones, 88% recorded once. Sequenced material: blood. This rearrangement joins TRBV6-1 to TRBJ1-4; tentative D call: TRBD1 (6 bases). The TCR was taken from a person aged 18 to 70 in good health. CDR3: CASSGAGVGEKLFF. CDR3 nucleotides: TGTGCCAGCAGTGGGGCAGGGGTGGGAGAAAAACTGTTTTTT.